The sample holds a few counts of the clone carrying this T cell receptor (beta chain). Its matching antigen is unknown. This entry belongs to a study of early T cells in non-severe SARS-CoV-2 infection. TCRdb reprocessed the 5' RACE reads with MiXCR, giving one entry per CDR3 protein. The sample lists 90,000 to 120,000 distinct CDR3 sequences, around 10% occurring once. V trimming: 2 bases; J trimming: 6 bases; junction bases outside the gene matches: 6. CDR3 length: 17 residues. Germline V CDR1 and CDR2: KGHDR, SFDVKD. Study-level findings and limits: Lookups in VDJdb leaned toward anti-spike CD8 responses and missed private and CD4 specificities.

The chain combines TRBV24-1 with TRBJ2-1, with TRBD2 identical over 13 bases. The sequenced material came from whole blood. This clonotype was sampled from an adult who was a healthcare worker with PCR-confirmed SARS-CoV-2 infection or an uninfected control (not recorded which). CDR3 protein: CATSDYRLAGGTNEQFF. DNA for the CDR3: TGTGCCACCAGTGATTACCGACTAGCGGGAGGTACCAATGAGCAGTTCTTC.